These 28 T cell receptor beta chains share one sample of origin, sequenced in a study of response to subunit inactivated influenza vaccine. Each CDR3 protein is one row after TCRdb ran MiXCR on the RT-PCR reads. The table has 500,000 or so distinct CDR3 sequences, approximately 17% seen once; the top ten hold 2.5% to 3.5%. The material was CD4+ T cells sorted from PBMCs, obtained around 25 months after vaccination. Source of these receptors: a man between 50 and 75 years old who received an inactivated influenza vaccine.

This rearrangement joins TRBV12-3 or TRBV12-4 to TRBJ1-4; the D is unclear. There are 13 residues in the CDR3. V was shortened by 3 bases and J by 7 bases, with 9 bases between the two germline ends. CDR3 sequence reads: CASSFQRREKLFF. DNA for the CDR3: TGTGCCAGCAGTTTTCAGCGTCGTGAAAAACTGTTTTTT.

This clonotype was counted between two and nine times. The chain employs TRBV6-2 or TRBV6-3 and TRBJ1-5, with D uncertain. CDR1 and CDR2 (germline): MNHEY, SVGEGT. Deletions cut 7 bases from V and 9 bases from J, with 10 bases between. The CDR3 extends over 11 amino acids. The CDR3 coding sequence is TGTGCCAGCAAAAACGGTGGGCCCCAGCATTTT. Translated, it gives CASKNGGPQHF.

The J gene is TRBJ2-1, the V gene TRBV4-2; maybe TRBD2 (7 bases). CDR1 is LGHNA and CDR2 is YNFKEQ in the germline V gene. The CDR3 sequence is 17 residues long. V was cut by 4 bases and J by 4 bases, with 20 bases left in between. CDR3 residues: CASSRNPTGGLYNEQFF. Written as DNA, the CDR3 is TGTGCCAGCAGCCGCAACCCCACGGGGGGCCTTTACAATGAGCAGTTCTTC.

In DNA form, the CDR3 reads TGTGCCATCGGGAAAGGACAGAACACCGGGGAGCTGTTTTTT. It yields the protein CAIGKGQNTGELFF. The chain employs TRBV10-3 and TRBJ2-2, with a possible D match to TRBD1 (5 bases). CDR1 and CDR2 (germline): ENHRY, SYGVKD. With 8 bases removed from V and 1 base from J, the gap between germline ends came to 11 bases. CDR3 length: 14 amino acids.

This clonotype was observed a handful of times. The chain carries TRBV28 and TRBJ2-2; 8 bases are a match to TRBD1. This CDR3 region has 15 residues. The V and J ends lost 6 bases and 4 bases, in that order; junction bases with no gene match: 7. Germline CDR1 is MDHEN and CDR2 is SYDVKM. The CDR3 DNA is TGTGCCAGCAGCTGGACAGGGCTGGGCACCGGGGAGCTGTTTTTT. It codes for CASSWTGLGTGELFF.

This clonotype was seen a few times. V is TRBV6-6 and J is TRBJ2-7; 8 nucleotides match TRBD2. The CDR3 covers 13 residues. From germline, CDR1 is MNHNY and CDR2 SVGAGI (reference sequence). J lost 7 bases, V lost 2 bases, and 4 bases had no gene match. The CDR3 loop reads CASSYVAGGEQYF. For the CDR3, the DNA is TGTGCCAGCAGTTACGTGGCGGGGGGTGAGCAGTACTTC.

This clonotype was seen at least ten times. The genes are TRBV20-1 and TRBJ1-4; no reliable D call. Germline V CDR1 and CDR2: DFQATT, SNEGSKA (reference sequence). This CDR3 is 13 amino acids long. V was shortened by 2 bases and J by 0 bases, with 4 bases between the two germline ends. CDR3 sequence: CSARRATNEKLFF. The CDR3 nucleotides read TGCAGTGCTAGACGGGCAACTAATGAAAAACTGTTTTTT.

This clonotype has a handful of counts. V is TRBV7-2 and J is TRBJ2-2; D gene ambiguous. Per the germline V gene, CDR1 is SGHTA and CDR2 is FQGNSA. V shed 1 base and J shed 0 bases, with 9 bases lying between them. The CDR3 loop spans 16 amino acids. Here the CDR3 DNA reads TGTGCCAGCAGCTTAGTCGCGGTTACGAACACCGGGGAGCTGTTTTTT. It is translated as CASSLVAVTNTGELFF.

The chain joins TRBV18 to TRBJ2-3; unclear D gene. CDR3 length equals 12 residues. V was clipped by 5 bases and J by 7 bases, with 10 bases between them. Per germline, CDR1 KGHSH and CDR2 LQKENI. The CDR3: CASSTAMYTQYF. The CDR3, as DNA: TGTGCCAGCTCAACGGCAATGTATACGCAGTATTTT.

In this sample, this clonotype turned up a few times. V gene TRBV6-2 or TRBV6-3 combines with J gene TRBJ2-3, with 9 bases that match TRBD1. This CDR3 has 17 amino acids. The trim removed 0 bases at V and 5 bases at J, leaving 9 bases unmatched. Germline V lookup: CDR1 MNHEY, CDR2 SVGEGT. Here the CDR3 DNA reads TGTGCCAGCAGTTACTCCGGGACAGGGAGACCTGGAGATACGCAGTATTTT. Encoded protein: CASSYSGTGRPGDTQYF.

This sequence joins TRBV15 and TRBJ2-7; 9 bases are a match to TRBD1. After removal of 2 bases from V and 3 bases from J, the junction contained 5 bases not matched to a gene. The CDR3 sequence is 15 residues long. Germline V gene lookup returns CDR1 LNHNV and CDR2 YYDKDF (reference sequence). As DNA, the CDR3 is TGTGCCACCAGCAGACCCGGGACAGGGATCTACGAGCAGTACTTC. Its translation is CATSRPGTGIYEQYF. The whole variable domain, remainder taken from reference TRBV15 and TRBJ2-7, is DAMVIQNPRYQVTQFGKPVTLSCSQTLNHNVMYWYQQKSSQAPKLLFHYYDKDFNNEADTPDNFQSRRPNTSFCFLDIRSPGLGDTAMYLCATSRPGTGIYEQYFGPGTRLTVT.

Many counts were recorded for this clonotype. The chain recombines TRBV12-3 or TRBV12-4 with TRBJ2-5, with 10 bases that match TRBD2. Unmatched junction bases numbered 6, after V lost 6 bases and J lost 5 bases. The CDR3 loop spans 14 amino acids. CDR3 in DNA: TGTGCCAGCAGACCAGCGGGAGGGCGGGAGACCCAGTACTTC. It encodes CASRPAGGRETQYF.

At least ten counts were recorded for this clonotype. The genes are TRBV5-1 and TRBJ2-2; D is uncertain. The germline V and J ends were trimmed by 1 base and 6 bases, with 1 base remaining between them. The CDR3 totals 11 residues. The germline gives CDR1 SGHRS, CDR2 YFSETQ. DNA for the CDR3: TGCGCCAGCAGCTTGCCCGGGGAGCTGTTTTTT. It yields the protein CASSLPGELFF.

This chain uses TRBV3-1 with TRBJ1-1, with D perhaps matching TRBD1 (6 bases). Germline CDR1 and CDR2: LGHDT and YNNKEL (reference sequence). The V and J ends lost 2 bases and 14 bases respectively, with 15 bases between them. The CDR3 spans 12 residues. CDR3 sequence reads: CASSQYGTPSFF. The CDR3 DNA is TGTGCCAGCAGCCAATATGGGACACCCAGCTTCTTT. Combining the CDR3 with reference TRBV3-1 and TRBJ1-1 gives the whole variable domain DTAVSQTPKYLVTQMGNDKSIKCEQNLGHDTMYWYKQDSKKFLKIMFSYNNKELIINETVPNRFSPKSPDKAHLNLHINSLELGDSAVYFCASSQYGTPSFFGQGTRLTVV.

This clonotype was recorded a few times. CDR3 DNA: TGTGCCAGCAGCCGAGGGGGTCTTAGCACAGATACGCAGTATTTT. Its translation is CASSRGGLSTDTQYF. J is TRBJ2-3 and V is TRBV7-3; D perhaps matches TRBD1 (6 bases). The V gene lost 5 bases and the J gene lost 0 bases, with 12 bases spanning the gap. CDR3 length equals 15 residues. From germline, CDR1 is SGHTA and CDR2 FQGTGA.

This clonotype has more than one count but fewer than ten. The chain links TRBV11-2 to TRBJ2-5; D gene unclear. V lost 5 bases, J lost 5 bases, and 12 bases lay in between. Germline V lookup: CDR1 SGHAT, CDR2 FQNNGV. CDR3 length: 13 amino acids. CDR3 loop: CASSQETKETQYF. CDR3 nucleotides: TGTGCCAGCAGCCAAGAGACCAAGGAGACCCAGTACTTC.

This clonotype was seen repeatedly, ten times or more. The gene calls are TRBV29-1 and TRBJ1-1; D call uncertain. Per the germline V gene, CDR1 is SQVTM and CDR2 is ANQGSEA. This CDR3 has 11 amino acids. Trimming took 8 bases from V and 6 from J, leaving 13 bases between them. CDR3 residues: CSTGLRSEAFF. Written as DNA, the CDR3 is TGCAGCACGGGCCTTAGGTCTGAAGCTTTCTTT.

The chain joins TRBV4-3 to TRBJ1-1, with 7 bases fitting TRBD1. V was pared by 4 bases and J by 1 base, with 6 bases of the junction left unmatched. This CDR3 is 15 amino acids long. Germline lookup yields CDR1 LGHNA and CDR2 YSLEER. The CDR3 loop reads CASSLLSGGNTEAFF. The DNA of the CDR3 is TGCGCCAGCAGCCTCTTATCAGGGGGGAACACTGAAGCTTTCTTT.

This clonotype was seen more than once but under ten times. This chain links TRBV6-6 with TRBJ1-3, with D uncertain. The germline V and J ends were trimmed by 7 bases and 0 bases, with 7 bases remaining between them. The germline gives CDR1 MNHNY, CDR2 SVGAGI (reference sequence). CDR3 length equals 13 residues. The CDR3 sequence: CASTAYSGNTIYF. The CDR3 DNA reads TGTGCCAGCACCGCTTACTCTGGAAACACCATATATTTT.

The J gene is TRBJ2-2, the V gene TRBV4-2; unclear D gene. Trimming pared 3 bases from V and 3 bases from J, leaving 11 bases between. CDR3 size: 15 residues. In germline, CDR1 is LGHNA, CDR2 YNFKEQ. Here the CDR3 reads CASSHRPDHTGELFF. CDR3 nucleotide sequence: TGTGCCAGCAGCCACCGCCCCGACCACACCGGGGAGCTGTTTTTT.

CDR3: CASSLEGNANYGYTF. The DNA for the CDR3 is TGCGCCAGCAGCTTGGAGGGAAACGCTAACTATGGCTACACCTTC. The chain employs TRBV5-1 and TRBJ1-2; D is unclear. The CDR3 spans 15 residues. Trimming took 0 bases from V and 0 from J, leaving 9 bases between them. Germline V gene data show CDR1 as SGHRS and CDR2 as YFSETQ.

The table lists this clonotype with a few counts. This chain connects TRBV20-1 to TRBJ2-7; 7 bases map to TRBD2. This CDR3 is built from 14 residues. Germline V gene lookup returns CDR1 DFQATT and CDR2 SNEGSKA (reference sequence). J was trimmed by 7 bases and V by 5 bases; bases with no gene match: 14. The DNA of the CDR3 is TGCAGTGCTTCTCCGGGACTATACCAGTCAGAGCAGTACTTC. The encoded protein is CSASPGLYQSEQYF.

In its sample, this clonotype was seen a few times. The chain uses TRBV19 and TRBJ2-1; 11 bases line up with TRBD2. Trimming cost V 5 bases and J 3 bases; bases outside gene matches: 6. CDR1 and CDR2 from the germline V gene are LNHDA and SQIVND (reference sequence). The CDR3 sequence is 16 residues long. CDR3 sequence (DNA): TGTGCCAGTAGTCTTATAGCGGGAGGGGTCTACAATGAGCAGTTCTTC. Its translation is CASSLIAGGVYNEQFF.

There are a few counts of this clonotype. The chain recombines TRBV7-2 with TRBJ2-1; weak D call: TRBD1 (5 bases). The V gene's germline CDR1 is SGHTA and CDR2 FQGNSA. The V end lost 2 bases, the J end lost 3 bases, and 11 bases lay between the germline ends. There are 15 residues in the CDR3. CDR3 sequence: CASSLSRQGYNEQFF. The DNA of the CDR3 is TGTGCCAGCAGCTTATCCCGTCAGGGCTACAATGAGCAGTTCTTC.

This clonotype was picked up a small number of times. The chain has TRBV5-1 and TRBJ2-1; TRBD1 matches 9 bases. V gave up 0 bases and J gave up 3 bases; unmatched junction bases: 7. From germline, CDR1 is SGHRS and CDR2 YFSETQ. This CDR3 comprises 17 residues. The CDR3 region is CASSLGLGDRVYNEQFF. The CDR3 region has the DNA TGCGCCAGCAGCTTGGGTCTAGGGGACAGGGTCTACAATGAGCAGTTCTTC. Variable domain in full (rest from reference TRBV5-1 and TRBJ2-1): KAGVTQTPRYLIKTRGQQVTLSCSPISGHRSVSWYQQTPGQGLQFLFEYFSETQRNKGNFPGRFSGRQFSNSRSEMNVSTLELGDSALYLCASSLGLGDRVYNEQFFGPGTRLTVL.

The V gene is TRBV29-1, the J gene TRBJ2-7; the match to TRBD1 covers 7 bases. J was trimmed by 4 bases and V by 4 bases; bases with no gene match: 7. Germline lookup yields CDR1 SQVTM and CDR2 ANQGSEA. The CDR3 contains 13 residues. The chain's CDR3 is CSVVSGGHYEQYF. Here the CDR3 DNA reads TGCAGCGTTGTATCAGGGGGTCATTACGAGCAGTACTTC.

This clonotype was counted only a few times. J is TRBJ2-1 and V is TRBV5-1; 11 nucleotides align to TRBD2. The CDR3 contains 16 residues. Germline V gene sequence: CDR1 SGHRS, CDR2 YFSETQ. V lost 2 bases, J lost 1 base, and 2 bases stayed unmatched. The CDR3 protein is CASSLLAGGSYNEQFF. The CDR3 DNA reads as TGCGCCAGCAGCTTATTAGCGGGGGGGTCCTACAATGAGCAGTTCTTC.

V and J are TRBV4-3 and TRBJ2-3; 7 nucleotides match TRBD2. This CDR3 has 16 residues. The germline V gene has CDR1 LGHNA and CDR2 YSLEER. Unmatched junction bases numbered 7, after V lost 3 bases and J lost 1 base. Here the CDR3 reads CASSQTSFLGTDTQYF. The CDR3 region has the DNA TGCGCCAGCAGCCAGACTAGCTTTCTGGGCACAGATACGCAGTATTTT.